These T cell receptor beta chains were read from a single sample in a study of OX40 agonist ivuxolimab in advanced cancers. TCRdb's copy holds only in-frame clones and misses some; the assay was immunoSEQ multiplex PCR. The data show roughly 48,000 clones, with 70% to 90% seen just once and more than 8.5% held by the top ten. Specimen: CD4+ or CD8+ T cells sorted from blood, collected in a trial of the OX40 agonist ivuxolimab. The receptors here all came from an adult with an advanced solid tumor such as melanoma, head and neck, liver or kidney cancer. CDR3s include the opening cysteine and the closing phenylalanine or tryptophan. A D gene is named only where the DNA matches it firmly. Size is stated for part of the rows, as once, few or many counts, or as a class when the clone is expanded.

>TRBD2|TRBJ2-3|-|TRBV19|16
CASRSLAGNVADTQYF
TGTGCCAGTAGGTCACTAGCGGGGAATGTCGCAGATACGCAGTATTTT
>-|TRBJ1-2|few|TRBV7-9|13
CASAPEGGYGYTF
TGTGCCAGCGCGCCCGAAGGAGGCTATGGCTACACCTTC
>TRBD1|TRBJ1-1|-|TRBV10-3|17
CAISGRTGGMENTEAFF
TGTGCCATCAGTGGGCGGACAGGGGGAATGGAGAACACTGAAGCTTTCTTT
>TRBD1|TRBJ2-7|-|TRBV30|13
CALGQGVIDEQYF
TGTGCCCTCGGACAGGGGGTAATCGACGAGCAGTACTTC
>-|TRBJ1-5|-|TRBV2|13
CASSEEGRKPQHF
TGTGCCAGCAGTGAGGAGGGGAGGAAGCCCCAGCATTTT
>-|TRBJ2-5|-|TRBV2|13
CASSVGIGETQYF
TGTGCCAGCAGTGTTGGGATTGGGGAGACCCAGTACTTC
>-|TRBJ1-1|-|TRBV12-5|15
CASGLVRSGNTEAFF
TGTGCTAGTGGTTTGGTACGGTCAGGGAACACTGAAGCTTTCTTT
>-|TRBJ1-2|-|TRBV30|13
CAWSVQLNYGYTF
TGTGCCTGGAGTGTTCAACTTAACTATGGCTACACCTTC
>-|TRBJ1-1|few|TRBV28|14
CASSNNGGITEAFF
TGTGCCAGCAGCAACAACGGGGGAATCACTGAAGCTTTCTTT
>-|TRBJ2-3|-|TRBV5-1|16
CASSSPTRGLTDTQYF
TGCGCCAGCAGCTCCCCTACTCGGGGTTTAACAGATACGCAGTATTTT
>-|TRBJ2-1|-|TRBV5-6|12
CASSLWGNEQFF
TGTGCCAGCAGCTTGTGGGGTAATGAGCAGTTCTTC
>-|TRBJ2-2|medium-sized|TRBV15|15
CATSRDRGRTGELFF
TGTGCCACCAGCAGAGATAGAGGGCGCACCGGGGAGCTGTTTTTT
>TRBD2|TRBJ2-1|-|TRBV11-3|15
CASSLRAGVGNEQFF
TGTGCCAGCAGCTTAAGAGCGGGAGTGGGAAATGAGCAGTTCTTC
>-|TRBJ2-7|-|TRBV5-1|15
CASSLAGASSYEQYF
TGCGCCAGCAGCTTGGCCGGGGCCAGCTCCTACGAGCAGTACTTC
>-|TRBJ1-4|-|TRBV30|14
CASTLGQSREKLFF
TGTGCCTCCACCTTGGGACAAAGTCGTGAAAAACTGTTTTTT
>-|TRBJ2-5|few|TRBV30|15
CAWNAFGYQLETQYF
TGTGCCTGGAACGCTTTCGGCTACCAACTAGAGACCCAGTACTTC
>-|TRBJ1-4|-|TRBV28|14
CASSGRTFNEKLFF
TGTGCCAGCAGTGGGAGAACCTTTAATGAAAAACTGTTTTTT
>-|TRBJ1-5|once|TRBV6-5|15
CASSNNFPGNQPQHF
TGTGCCAGCAGTAACAACTTTCCAGGCAATCAGCCCCAGCATTTT
>-|TRBJ2-6|-|TRBV20-1|11
CSAHGANVLTF
TGCAGTGCTCACGGGGCCAACGTCCTGACTTTC
>TRBD1|TRBJ2-7|-|TRBV19|14
CASRLRDRDREQYF
TGTGCCAGCCGCCTCCGGGACAGGGATCGCGAGCAGTACTTC
>TRBD1|TRBJ1-4|-|TRBV4-2|15
CASSRDRDSHEKLFF
TGTGCCAGCAGCCGCGATCGGGACAGCCACGAAAAACTGTTTTTT
>-|TRBJ2-1|-|TRBV11-2|14
CASSLWEVGYEQFF
TGTGCCAGCAGCTTATGGGAGGTGGGATATGAGCAGTTCTTC
>TRBD2|TRBJ2-1|-|TRBV7-3|14
CASSLMGGRGEQFF
TGTGCCAGCAGCTTAATGGGCGGGAGAGGTGAGCAGTTCTTC
>TRBD1|TRBJ1-1|-|TRBV5-1|15
CASSWGQGLYTEAFF
TGCGCCAGCAGCTGGGGACAGGGGCTTTACACTGAAGCTTTCTTT